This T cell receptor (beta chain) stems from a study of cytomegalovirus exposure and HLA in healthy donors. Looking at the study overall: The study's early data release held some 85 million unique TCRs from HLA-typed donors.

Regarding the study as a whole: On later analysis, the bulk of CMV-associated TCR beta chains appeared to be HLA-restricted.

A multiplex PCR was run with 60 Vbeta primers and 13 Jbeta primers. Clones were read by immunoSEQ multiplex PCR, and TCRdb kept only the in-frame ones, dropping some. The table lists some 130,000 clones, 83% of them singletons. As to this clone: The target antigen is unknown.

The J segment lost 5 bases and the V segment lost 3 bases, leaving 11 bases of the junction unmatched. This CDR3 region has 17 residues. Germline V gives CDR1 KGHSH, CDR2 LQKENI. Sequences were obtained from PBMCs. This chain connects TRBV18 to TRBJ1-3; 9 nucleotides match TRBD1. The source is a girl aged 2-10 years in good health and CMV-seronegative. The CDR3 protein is CASSPVHAGTGRNTIYF. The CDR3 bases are TGTGCCAGCTCACCTGTACATGCCGGGACAGGGCGAAACACCATATATTTT.